A selection of T cell receptor beta chains follows, all from one sample in a study of vaccination effects on CD4 cells after COVID-19. For these TCRs, the target antigens are not known. Generated by immunoSEQ multiplex PCR, the TCRdb table keeps only in-frame clones and is missing some. The sample lists roughly 30,000 clones; around 75% were seen once. The input for sequencing was CD4+ T cells from PBMCs cultured without peptide, taken after COVID-19 vaccination. These receptors originate from a human donor who had a prior SARS-CoV-2 infection. CDR3s include the opening cysteine and the closing phenylalanine or tryptophan. A D gene is named only where the DNA matches it firmly. Not all rows give a size; the values are once, few, many and, for expanded clones, a class.

J: TRBJ1-2
V: TRBV6-1
D: -
size: -
CDR3: CASSEFRGSYGYTF
DNA: TGTGCCAGCAGTGAATTCCGGGGCAGCTATGGCTACACCTTC

J: TRBJ2-3
V: TRBV7-9
D: TRBD2
size: few
CDR3: CASMRETVVRSDTQYF
DNA: TGTGCCAGCATGCGGGAGACAGTGGTGAGGTCAGATACGCAGTATTTT

J: TRBJ2-7
V: TRBV13
D: -
size: -
CDR3: CASSPWGRRYEQYF
DNA: TGTGCCAGCAGCCCTTGGGGGAGGAGGTACGAGCAGTACTTC

J: TRBJ1-2
V: TRBV18
D: -
size: -
CDR3: CASSPLGGEGYTF
DNA: TGTGCCAGCTCACCATTGGGGGGTGAGGGCTACACCTTC

J: TRBJ1-5
V: TRBV5-1
D: -
size: few
CDR3: CASSLAGQPNQPQHF
DNA: TGCGCCAGCAGCTTGGCTGGACAGCCTAATCAGCCCCAGCATTTT

J: TRBJ1-3
V: TRBV15
D: -
size: once
CDR3: CATSRETAYSGNTIYF
DNA: TGTGCCACCAGCAGAGAAACCGCTTACTCTGGAAACACCATATATTTT

J: TRBJ1-1
V: TRBV18
D: -
size: few
CDR3: CASSPRDAEAFF
DNA: TGTGCCAGCTCACCACGGGACGCAGAAGCTTTCTTT

J: TRBJ1-4
V: TRBV27
D: TRBD1
size: -
CDR3: CASSLQGAGEKLFF
DNA: TGTGCCAGCAGTCTCCAGGGGGCAGGAGAAAAACTGTTTTTT

J: TRBJ1-1
V: TRBV9
D: -
size: -
CDR3: CASSVNRDNTEAFF
DNA: TGTGCCAGCAGCGTAAACAGGGACAACACTGAAGCTTTCTTT

J: TRBJ2-7
V: TRBV18
D: -
size: -
CDR3: CASSPPVKNYEQYF
DNA: TGTGCCAGCTCACCACCGGTCAAAAACTACGAGCAGTACTTC

J: TRBJ1-2
V: TRBV10-3
D: -
size: -
CDR3: CAISESRGSYGYTF
DNA: TGTGCCATCAGTGAGTCGCGGGGGAGCTATGGCTACACCTTC

J: TRBJ2-7
V: TRBV5-4
D: -
size: -
CDR3: CASSLPGLASYEQYF
DNA: TGTGCCAGCAGCCTACCGGGACTTGCCTCCTACGAGCAGTACTTC

J: TRBJ2-5
V: TRBV6-2/TRBV6-3
D: -
size: -
CDR3: CASSYRFPGAYQETQYF
DNA: TGTGCCAGCAGTTATCGGTTTCCAGGGGCGTACCAAGAGACCCAGTACTTC

J: TRBJ2-3
V: TRBV27
D: -
size: few
CDR3: CASSLYGSSTDTQYF
DNA: TGTGCCAGCAGTTTATACGGCAGTAGCACAGATACGCAGTATTTT

J: TRBJ1-2
V: TRBV4-2
D: -
size: -
CDR3: CASSQDWGQVSHGYTF
DNA: TGTGCCAGCAGCCAAGATTGGGGACAAGTATCTCATGGCTACACCTTC

J: TRBJ2-3
V: TRBV3-1/TRBV3-2
D: -
size: few
CDR3: CASSPRVSTTDTQYF
DNA: TGTGCCAGCAGCCCGAGGGTCTCGACCACAGATACGCAGTATTTT

J: TRBJ2-3
V: TRBV5-5
D: -
size: -
CDR3: CASSPIPGDTQYF
DNA: TGTGCCAGCAGCCCTATCCCGGGCGATACGCAGTATTTT

J: TRBJ2-3
V: TRBV28
D: TRBD2
size: -
CDR3: CASSPIPGLAGATDTQYF
DNA: TGTGCCAGCAGTCCTATACCGGGACTAGCGGGAGCCACAGATACGCAGTATTTT

J: TRBJ2-3
V: TRBV5-1
D: TRBD2
size: once
CDR3: CASSLGPTSGSTDTQYF
DNA: TGCGCCAGCAGCCTGGGTCCGACTAGCGGTTCCACAGATACGCAGTATTTT

J: TRBJ1-6
V: TRBV5-6
D: -
size: -
CDR3: CASSRGGLWWNSPLHF
DNA: TGTGCCAGCAGCCGTGGGGGGCTTTGGTGGAATTCACCCCTCCACTTT

J: TRBJ1-2
V: TRBV7-2
D: -
size: -
CDR3: CASSLGFRSRSYNGYTF
DNA: TGTGCCAGCAGCTTAGGTTTTCGATCCAGATCATATAATGGCTACACCTTC

J: TRBJ2-5
V: TRBV3-1/TRBV3-2
D: TRBD2
size: -
CDR3: CASSQPGLAGVQETQYF
DNA: TGTGCCAGCAGCCAACCCGGACTAGCGGGAGTCCAAGAGACCCAGTACTTC